Below, one T cell receptor beta chain is given with its context. Germline-derived CDR1 and CDR2 are SGHNT and YYREEE (reference sequence). This CDR3 comprises 15 residues. The trim removed 0 bases at V and 7 bases at J, leaving 3 bases unmatched. Sequenced by immunoSEQ multiplex PCR; TCRdb stores in-frame clones only, minus some. In the table there are approximately 56,000 clones, around 81% of which are singletons. This sample stems from a study of blood T cell repertoires in COVID-19. This chain joins TRBV5-4 and TRBJ2-1, with TRBD2 identical over 11 bases. The TCR comes from a man between 65 and 79 years old with active COVID-19. The sample taken for sequencing was peripheral blood. CDR3 DNA sequence: TGTGCCAGCAGCTTGGTTGGGACTAGCGGTAATGAGCAGTTCTTC. Protein sequence: CASSLVGTSGNEQFF.